This T cell receptor beta chain comes out of a study of radiation and T cells in renal cell carcinoma. Overall study context: Nephrectomy followed 15 Gy stereotactic body radiation by 4 weeks. Points from the study as a whole: Baseline intratumoral clonotype presence is unknown without pretreatment biopsies. Top tumor clonotypes rose in blood 2 weeks post-radiation, then contracted.

Worth noting for this clone: As yet, its antigen is unknown.

Sequencing used immunoSEQ multiplex PCR; TCRdb keeps in-frame clones, though not all of them. The sample yields approximately 94,000 clones, about 79% seen once. The CDR3 spans 17 residues. Trimming removed 4 bases at V and 5 bases at J, with 23 bases between. CDR1 SGDLS and CDR2 YYNGEE come from the germline V gene. Time point: baseline pretreatment blood. The treatment is: 15 Gy SBRT to primary tumor, nephrectomy 4 weeks later. Radiation-treated patients gave blood at baseline, week 2 and week 4. This sample comprised blood, obtained from a patient whose treatment included radiotherapy and nephrectomy. This receptor was taken from a man aged 55 to 69 with renal cell carcinoma. This chain connects TRBV9 to TRBJ2-3; D unresolved. The CDR3 region is CASSLIPDGSRGDTQYF. CDR3 nucleotide sequence: TGTGCCAGCAGCCTCATTCCTGACGGCAGCCGTGGAGATACGCAGTATTTT. Supplemented by reference TRBV9 and TRBJ2-3, the full variable domain reads DSGVTQTPKHLITATGQRVTLRCSPRSGDLSVYWYQQSLDQGLQFLIQYYNGEERAKGNILERFSAQQFPDLHSELNLSSLELGDSALYFCASSLIPDGSRGDTQYFGPGTRLTVL.